The source of this T cell receptor (beta chain) is a study of T cell responses to AZD1222 COVID-19 vaccine. A remark on this clone: This CDR3 is missing its conserved last phenylalanine or tryptophan, likely due to a read error.

Measured with immunoSEQ multiplex PCR; TCRdb has only the in-frame clones, and not every one. The table records about 150,000 clones, roughly 93% of them present only once. This TCR derives from an adult who received the AZD1222 COVID-19 vaccine. The input for sequencing was peripheral blood, taken 28 days after the second AZD1222 dose.

The CDR3 DNA is TGTGCCAGCAAGGGGGAAGCTTTCCTT. This codes for CASKGEAFL. The chain combines TRBV2 with TRBJ1-1; TRBD1 is a possible D gene (5 bases). The V gene's germline CDR1 is SNHLY and CDR2 FYNNEI. V was trimmed by 7 bases and J by 8 bases, leaving 5 bases between them. The CDR3 is 9 amino acids.